Sequencing of this T cell receptor beta chain was carried out in a study of somatic mutations in cytotoxic T cells in rheumatoid arthritis. The overall study: Patient blood (less than 33 ml EDTA) was drawn right after diagnosis, before any treatment. Selected T-cell populations stained with V beta antibodies were isolated by flow sorting to nearly 100% purity; these included V beta1+ cells subjected to TCRB sequencing. Study-level points and caveats: The slight TRBV07 underrepresentation in rheumatoid arthritis patients received no adjustment for multiple comparisons. Among approximately 60 patients, roughly 8 showed a largest CD8+ clone that surpassed 20% of CD8+ cells.

Details on this clone: Its antigen is unidentified.

TCRdb keeps only in-frame clones here, not all; method: immunoSEQ multiplex PCR. The table includes approximately 4,200 clones, 80% to 90% detected once. Germline V gene data show CDR1 as MDHEN and CDR2 as SYDVKM. The CDR3 sequence is 14 residues long. V lost 2 bases and J lost 5, with 13 bases in between. The V and J genes are TRBV28 and TRBJ2-7, with D possibly TRBD1 on 5 matching bases. Sample: CD8+ T cells sorted from blood. This clonotype originated in a woman in her 70s with rheumatoid arthritis. The CDR3 sequence: CASSLNIGDDEQYF. CDR3 coding DNA: TGTGCCAGCAGTTTAAATATAGGGGATGACGAGCAGTACTTC.